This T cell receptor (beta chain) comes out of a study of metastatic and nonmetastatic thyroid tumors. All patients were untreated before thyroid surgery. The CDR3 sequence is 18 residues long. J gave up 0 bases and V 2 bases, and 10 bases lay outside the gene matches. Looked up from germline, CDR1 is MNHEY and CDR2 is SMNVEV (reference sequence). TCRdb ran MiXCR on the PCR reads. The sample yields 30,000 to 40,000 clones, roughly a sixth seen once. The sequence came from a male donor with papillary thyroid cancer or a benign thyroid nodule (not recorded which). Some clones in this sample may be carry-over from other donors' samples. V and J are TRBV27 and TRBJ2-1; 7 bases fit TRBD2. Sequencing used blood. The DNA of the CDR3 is TGTGCCAGCAGTTTACTCGGTGGGAGGGCCACCTCCTACAATGAGCAGTTCTTC. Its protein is CASSLLGGRATSYNEQFF.